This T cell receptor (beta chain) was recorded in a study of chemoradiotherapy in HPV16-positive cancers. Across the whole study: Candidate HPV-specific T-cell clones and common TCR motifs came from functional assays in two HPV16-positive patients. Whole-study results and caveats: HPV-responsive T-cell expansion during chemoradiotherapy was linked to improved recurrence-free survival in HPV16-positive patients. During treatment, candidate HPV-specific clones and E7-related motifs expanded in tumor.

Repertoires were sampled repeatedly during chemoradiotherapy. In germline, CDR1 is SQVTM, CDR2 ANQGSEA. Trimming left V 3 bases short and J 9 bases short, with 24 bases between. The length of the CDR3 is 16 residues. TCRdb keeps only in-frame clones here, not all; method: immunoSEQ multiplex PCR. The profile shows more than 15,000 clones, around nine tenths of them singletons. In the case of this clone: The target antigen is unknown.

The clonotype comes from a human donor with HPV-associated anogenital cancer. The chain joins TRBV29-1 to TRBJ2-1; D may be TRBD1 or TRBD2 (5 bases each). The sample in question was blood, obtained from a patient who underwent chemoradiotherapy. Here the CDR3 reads CSVEIPGPSPLGEQFF. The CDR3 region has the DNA TGCAGCGTTGAGATCCCGGGACCGTCTCCGTTGGGTGAGCAGTTCTTC.